This entry lists 24 T cell receptor beta chains sequenced from one sample in a study of blood T cell repertoires in COVID-19. The table came from immunoSEQ multiplex PCR; TCRdb's copy has only in-frame clones and leaves some out. The sample holds fewer than 450,000 clones; roughly 87% are singletons and the top ten take approximately 2%. Sequencing was performed on PBMCs or T cells enriched from blood (not recorded which). The receptors stem from a woman between 40 and 50 years old with acute COVID-19.

This clone turned up a few times. V is TRBV20-1 and J is TRBJ1-5, with 7 bases fitting TRBD1. CDR3 length: 15 residues. The germline V gene encodes CDR1 DFQATT and CDR2 SNEGSKA (reference sequence). Trimming took 3 bases from V and 2 from J; bases not matched to a gene: 7. CDR3 loop: CSASATTGGNQPQHF. The CDR3 DNA follows: TGCAGTGCTAGTGCCACTACAGGGGGCAATCAGCCCCAGCATTTT.

As regards this clone: Other DNA sequences in the sample encode the same CDR3. The gene calls are TRBV9 and TRBJ1-6; weak D call: TRBD1 (6 bases). V shed 2 bases and J shed 7 bases, with 10 bases lying between them. CDR1 and CDR2 from the germline V gene are SGDLS and YYNGEE. CDR3 length equals 14 residues. The CDR3 nucleotides are TGTGCCAGCAGCGTCGGACAGACAAATTCACCCCTCCACTTT. Amino acids: CASSVGQTNSPLHF.

The chain joins TRBV7-2 to TRBJ2-2, with 7 bases aligning to TRBD1. The CDR3 spans 15 residues. Germline CDR1 and CDR2: SGHTA and FQGNSA. V was clipped by 5 bases and J by 1 base; unmatched bases: 4. Here the CDR3 reads CASSRRTGNTGELFF. In nucleotides, the CDR3 is TGTGCCAGCAGCCGGCGGACAGGGAACACCGGGGAGCTGTTTTTT.

The chain employs TRBV6-5 and TRBJ1-1, with D possibly being TRBD1 (6 bases). The CDR3 sequence is 13 residues long. CDR1 is MNHEY and CDR2 is SVGAGI in the germline V gene. V was shortened by 9 bases and J by 7 bases, with 18 bases between the two germline ends. This chain's CDR3 is CASKRGGTLEAFF. The CDR3 DNA sequence: TGTGCCAGTAAGCGAGGGGGAACACTTGAAGCTTTCTTT.

The chain uses TRBV7-9 and TRBJ2-7, with D perhaps matching TRBD2 (5 bases). Deletions cut 0 bases from V and 2 bases from J, with 8 bases between. The CDR3 runs to 14 residues. The germline CDR1 and CDR2 sequences are SEHNR and FQNEAQ (reference sequence). The CDR3 sequence is CASSLADGAYEQYF. CDR3 DNA sequence: TGTGCCAGCAGCTTAGCAGACGGGGCCTACGAGCAGTACTTC. Variable domain in full (rest from reference TRBV7-9 and TRBJ2-7): DTGVSQNPRHKITKRGQNVTFRCDPISEHNRLYWYRQTLGQGPEFLTYFQNEAQLEKSRLLSDRFSAERPKGSFSTLEIQRTEQGDSAMYLCASSLADGAYEQYFGPGTRLTVT.

The rearrangement joins TRBV19 to TRBJ2-1; TRBD2 matches at 7 bases. The V gene's germline CDR1 is LNHDA and CDR2 SQIVND (reference sequence). CDR3 length: 16 amino acids. After removal of 3 bases from V and 0 bases from J, the junction contained 5 bases not matched to a gene. CDR3 sequence (DNA): TGTGCCAGTAGTATCCAAGCGGGGAGCTCCTACAATGAGCAGTTCTTC. This sequence encodes CASSIQAGSSYNEQFF.

The chain has TRBV19 and TRBJ1-2, with a possible D match to TRBD1 (5 bases). V was pared by 5 bases and J by 8 bases, with 15 bases between. Germline CDR1 and CDR2: LNHDA and SQIVND (reference sequence). There are 13 residues in the CDR3. CDR3 bases: TGTGCCAGTAGTTTAACGGCAGGGTGGGGCTACACCTTC. Protein sequence: CASSLTAGWGYTF.

The genes are TRBV5-1 and TRBJ1-1, with D unresolved. CDR3 size: 12 residues. The V end was cut by 1 base, the J end by 4 bases, with 5 bases between. The germline CDR1 and CDR2 sequences are SGHRS and YFSETQ. The CDR3 loop is CASSLYGTEAFF. The CDR3, as DNA: TGCGCCAGCAGCTTGTACGGCACTGAAGCTTTCTTT.

The genes are TRBV28 and TRBJ1-4, with 7 bases that match TRBD1. J gave up 8 bases and V 5 bases, and 8 bases lay outside the gene matches. Germline lookup yields CDR1 MDHEN and CDR2 SYDVKM. CDR3 length equals 14 residues. CDR3 DNA: TGTGCCAGCAGTCCAACAGGGGTAGGAGAAAAACTGTTTTTT. Amino acid sequence: CASSPTGVGEKLFF.

This chain joins TRBV5-4 and TRBJ2-7; D unresolved. The V end was cut by 0 bases, the J end by 4 bases, with 8 bases between. The CDR3 sequence is 13 residues long. CDR1 and CDR2 (germline): SGHNT, YYREEE (reference sequence). CDR3 region: CASSLVLGYEQYF. The CDR3 DNA follows: TGTGCCAGCAGCTTGGTGCTCGGTTACGAGCAGTACTTC.

CDR3: CASSEGDYGYTF. The DNA of the CDR3 is TGTGCCAGCAGCGAAGGGGACTATGGCTACACCTTC. The J gene is TRBJ1-2, the V gene TRBV11-2, with a weak D call TRBD1 (5 bases). This CDR3 has 12 residues. Germline CDR1 SGHAT, CDR2 FQNNGV. Trimming cost V 5 bases and J 3 bases, with 7 bases left between them. Drawing the rest from reference TRBV11-2 and TRBJ1-2, the complete variable domain is EAGVAQSPRYKIIEKRQSVAFWCNPISGHATLYWYQQILGQGPKLLIQFQNNGVVDDSQLPKDRFSAERLKGVDSTLKIQPAKLEDSAVYLCASSEGDYGYTFGSGTRLTVV.

The rearrangement links TRBV6-5 to TRBJ1-5; the D gene is possibly TRBD1 (5 bases). The CDR3 runs to 15 residues. Trimming removed 6 bases at V and 0 bases at J, with 12 bases between. Germline V gene sequence: CDR1 MNHEY, CDR2 SVGAGI. The chain's CDR3 is CASSRQGSSNQPQHF. CDR3 nucleotides: TGTGCCAGCAGCAGGCAGGGTAGTAGCAATCAGCCCCAGCATTTT.

V gene TRBV20-1 combines with J gene TRBJ2-1; TRBD1 matches 8 bases. Germline CDR1 DFQATT, CDR2 SNEGSKA (reference sequence). The CDR3 spans 10 residues. The J segment lost 7 bases and the V segment lost 7 bases, leaving 0 bases of the junction unmatched. CDR3 bases: TGCAGTGGGACAGGGAATGAGCAGTTCTTC. This sequence encodes CSGTGNEQFF.

V and J are TRBV7-8 and TRBJ2-2; 11 bases line up with TRBD1. Trimming cost V 5 bases and J 7 bases; bases outside gene matches: 3. This CDR3 is built from 14 residues. Germline V lookup: CDR1 SGHVS, CDR2 FQNEAQ. The CDR3 loop reads CASSGTGGHGELFF. The CDR3 region has the DNA TGTGCCAGCAGCGGGACAGGGGGTCACGGGGAGCTGTTTTTT. The full variable domain, rest sourced from reference TRBV7-8 and TRBJ2-2, is GAGVSQSPRYKVAKRGQDVALRCDPISGHVSLFWYQQALGQGPEFLTYFQNEAQLDKSGLPSDRFFAERPEGSVSTLKIQRTQQEDSAVYLCASSGTGGHGELFFGEGSRLTVL.

The chain carries TRBV7-7 and TRBJ2-3; 8 bases line up with TRBD2. The germline CDR1 and CDR2 sequences are SSHAT and FNYEAQ (reference sequence). V was clipped by 2 bases and J by 5 bases; unmatched bases: 9. There are 16 residues in the CDR3. CDR3 DNA: TGTGCCAGCAGCTTAAGACCGGGACTAGTGGGAGATACGCAGTATTTT. Its protein product is CASSLRPGLVGDTQYF.

The V gene is TRBV2, the J gene TRBJ2-2; 9 bases line up with TRBD2. Germline V CDR1 and CDR2: SNHLY, FYNNEI. The CDR3 has 16 residues. With 4 bases clipped from V and 4 bases from J, the junction kept 7 bases outside the gene matches. The CDR3 DNA reads as TGTGCCAGCAGTGCACCCAGCGGGGGGCCCACCGGGGAGCTGTTTTTT. It codes for CASSAPSGGPTGELFF.

The chain combines TRBV2 with TRBJ2-7, with TRBD2 matching 8 bases. The V gene end was trimmed by 4 bases and the J gene end by 5 bases; junction bases not matched to a gene: 4. CDR1 and CDR2 from the germline V gene are SNHLY and FYNNEI. This CDR3 spans 13 amino acids. In DNA form, the CDR3 reads TGTGCCAGCAGTGTCGGGAGGGCGGACGAGCAGTACTTC. It codes for CASSVGRADEQYF.

The CDR3 nucleotides read TGTGCCATCAGTGAGTGGGGACAGGGTGAAGGTCAGCCCCAGCATTTT. Translated, it gives CAISEWGQGEGQPQHF. The chain is built from TRBV10-3 and TRBJ1-5, with TRBD1 matching 9 bases. The germline V gene encodes CDR1 ENHRY and CDR2 SYGVKD. CDR3 length equals 16 residues. V gave up 1 base and J gave up 6 bases; unmatched junction bases: 7.

The chain carries TRBV25-1 and TRBJ2-1, with TRBD1 matching over 8 bases. The CDR3 runs to 13 residues. J was trimmed by 12 bases and V by 3 bases; bases with no gene match: 7. Germline CDR1 MGHDK, CDR2 SYGVNS. CDR3 region: CASSEVRDRTQFF. In DNA, the CDR3 is TGTGCCAGCAGTGAGGTAAGGGACAGGACGCAGTTCTTC.

This clone was detected only a few times. The chain recombines TRBV30 with TRBJ1-2; the match to TRBD1 covers 8 bases. The CDR3 extends over 13 amino acids. The germline V gene encodes CDR1 GTSNPN and CDR2 SVGIG (reference sequence). V lost 0 bases to trimming and J lost 7 bases; unmatched junction nucleotides: 4. This chain's CDR3 is CAWSVWTGSGYTF. In nucleotides, the CDR3 is TGTGCCTGGAGTGTATGGACAGGGAGTGGCTACACCTTC.

The V gene is TRBV19, the J gene TRBJ1-5; 8 nucleotides agree with TRBD1. Trimming took 7 bases from V and 4 from J; bases not matched to a gene: 9. The CDR3 runs to 15 residues. Germline CDR1 reads LNHDA; CDR2 reads SQIVND (reference sequence). The CDR3 reads CASNGSGDRNQPQHF. The CDR3 nucleotides are TGTGCCAGTAATGGCTCCGGGGACAGGAATCAGCCCCAGCATTTT.

This chain uses TRBV6-5 with TRBJ2-1; a weak D match, TRBD1 (6 bases). The germline CDR1 and CDR2 sequences are MNHEY and SVGAGI. V was clipped by 5 bases and J by 6 bases, with 11 bases between them. This CDR3 has 13 amino acids. The CDR3 protein is CASSTGFGNEQFF. The CDR3 DNA reads TGTGCCAGCAGTACAGGGTTCGGCAATGAGCAGTTCTTC.

The chain joins TRBV5-1 to TRBJ1-2, with 9 bases matching TRBD1. The CDR3 runs to 15 residues. Trimming removed 4 bases from V and 8 bases from J; junction bases left unmatched: 12. Per germline, CDR1 SGHRS and CDR2 YFSETQ. CDR3 coding DNA: TGCGCCAGCAGCCCTGGGGGACAGGGAGAAGGCGGCTACACCTTC. Amino acids: CASSPGGQGEGGYTF. The variable domain in full, completed from reference TRBV5-1 and TRBJ1-2, reads KAGVTQTPRYLIKTRGQQVTLSCSPISGHRSVSWYQQTPGQGLQFLFEYFSETQRNKGNFPGRFSGRQFSNSRSEMNVSTLELGDSALYLCASSPGGQGEGGYTFGSGTRLTVV.

The genes are TRBV3-1 (or the pseudogene TRBV3-2) and TRBJ2-3, with D perhaps matching TRBD2 (7 bases). In germline, CDR1 is LGHDT, CDR2 YNNKEL (reference sequence). The CDR3 contains 16 residues. V was trimmed by 2 bases and J by 3 bases, leaving 15 bases between them. The CDR3 here is CASSQRGGSGTDTQYF. As DNA, the CDR3 is TGTGCCAGCAGCCAACGAGGGGGTAGCGGGACAGATACGCAGTATTTT.